What follows are 18 T cell receptor beta chains derived from one specimen sequenced in a study of blood T cell repertoires in COVID-19. Using immunoSEQ multiplex PCR, the repertoire was profiled, and TCRdb retains in-frame clones only, with some absent. The profile covers about 140,000 clones, with about 83% appearing a single time and under 10% taken by the ten largest. The sequencing input was peripheral blood. These receptors were taken from a man younger than 40 with COVID-19, enrolled during active disease.

The rearrangement joins TRBV5-1 to TRBJ2-4; perhaps TRBD2 as D (6 bases). Per germline, CDR1 SGHRS and CDR2 YFSETQ. CDR3 size: 13 residues. Trimming cost V 0 bases and J 8 bases, with 9 bases left between them. The chain's CDR3 is CASSLAGEDIQYF. The DNA for the CDR3 is TGCGCCAGCAGCTTGGCGGGGGAAGACATTCAGTACTTC.

Here the CDR3 reads CSASPSRGLAGEETQYF. DNA of the CDR3: TGCAGTGCTAGTCCAAGCCGTGGGCTAGCGGGAGAAGAGACCCAGTACTTC. V gene TRBV20-1 combines with J gene TRBJ2-5, with TRBD2 identical over 10 bases. Trimming cost V 3 bases and J 3 bases; bases outside gene matches: 13. The CDR3 runs 17 residues. Germline V lookup: CDR1 DFQATT, CDR2 SNEGSKA (reference sequence).

This chain uses TRBV5-8 with TRBJ1-4; maybe TRBD1 (5 bases). The CDR3 sequence is 17 residues long. Germline V gene lookup returns CDR1 SGHTS and CDR2 YDEGEE. The V and J ends lost 2 bases and 6 bases respectively, with 20 bases between them. Written as DNA, the CDR3 is TGTGCCAGCAGCTTTGGTACAAGGACCGGAGGGGATGAAAAACTGTTTTTT. This codes for CASSFGTRTGGDEKLFF.

V usage is TRBV5-8 and J usage is TRBJ1-2, with D perhaps matching TRBD1 (6 bases). Trimming took 7 bases from V and 0 from J, leaving 16 bases between them. Germline V CDR1 and CDR2: SGHTS, YDEGEE. The CDR3 is 15 residues long. The chain's CDR3 is CASFLVGGPNYGYTF. In nucleotides, the CDR3 is TGTGCCAGCTTCCTTGTTGGGGGCCCTAACTATGGCTACACCTTC.

This clone has just one count. The rearrangement joins TRBV6-2 or TRBV6-3 to TRBJ1-6; 9 bases are a match to TRBD1. CDR3 size: 14 residues. From germline, CDR1 is MNHEY and CDR2 SVGEGT. Trimming took 5 bases from V and 7 from J; bases not matched to a gene: 3. The DNA of the CDR3 is TGTGCCAGCAGTGACGGACAGGGGAATTCACCCCTCCACTTT. Amino acid sequence: CASSDGQGNSPLHF.

The V gene is TRBV6-5, the J gene TRBJ1-5; the D is unclear. Deletions cut 6 bases from V and 6 bases from J, with 18 bases between. This CDR3 contains 15 residues. From germline, CDR1 is MNHEY and CDR2 SVGAGI. Here the CDR3 DNA reads TGTGCCAGCAGGCCAAGAGAGGGAACCGGTCAGCCCCAGCATTTT. It specifies CASRPREGTGQPQHF.

This clone is a singleton in its sample. The rearrangement links TRBV27 to TRBJ2-1, with D tentatively TRBD1 (6 bases). CDR3 size: 16 residues. Trimming pared 3 bases from V and 6 bases from J, leaving 18 bases between. CDR1 is MNHEY, CDR2 SMNVEV, per germline (reference sequence). CDR3 sequence reads: CASSFSGERRGNEQFF. The DNA for the CDR3 is TGTGCCAGCAGTTTCTCAGGGGAAAGGAGAGGCAATGAGCAGTTCTTC.

The chain couples TRBV5-1 to TRBJ1-1, with D perhaps matching TRBD1 (5 bases). V gave up 2 bases and J gave up 5 bases, with 13 bases separating them. Germline V gene lookup returns CDR1 SGHRS and CDR2 YFSETQ. The CDR3 covers 14 residues. The CDR3 sequence is CASSLGVFETEAFF. For the CDR3, the DNA is TGCGCCAGCAGCTTAGGGGTATTTGAAACTGAAGCTTTCTTT.

The CDR3 sequence: CAWSRQQLYGYTF. DNA of the CDR3: TGTGCCTGGAGTAGACAGCAGCTCTATGGCTACACCTTC. The chain links TRBV30 to TRBJ1-2, with a tentative D call TRBD1 (5 bases). The germline V gene has CDR1 GTSNPN and CDR2 SVGIG (reference sequence). This CDR3 region has 13 residues. Trimming took off 2 bases at V and 4 bases at J, with 11 bases between the two ends. Supplemented by reference TRBV30 and TRBJ1-2, the full variable domain reads SQTIHQWPATLVQPVGSPLSLECTVEGTSNPNLYWYRQAAGRGLQLLFYSVGIGQISSEVPQNLSASRPQDRQFILSSKKLLLSDSGFYLCAWSRQQLYGYTFGSGTRLTVV.

This clone appeared a single time. This sequence joins TRBV29-1 and TRBJ1-5; D gene uncertain. The CDR3 runs to 13 residues. Germline CDR1 reads SQVTM; CDR2 reads ANQGSEA. With 6 bases removed from V and 0 bases from J, the gap between germline ends came to 9 bases. CDR3 sequence (DNA): TGCAGCGTAGGAGACGATAGCAATCAGCCCCAGCATTTT. Translating gives CSVGDDSNQPQHF.

V gene TRBV28 combines with J gene TRBJ1-2, with 7 bases lining up with TRBD1. V was pared by 4 bases and J by 4 bases, with 6 bases of the junction left unmatched. Germline lookup yields CDR1 MDHEN and CDR2 SYDVKM. The CDR3 runs 14 residues. DNA for the CDR3: TGTGCCAGCAGTTCCGGGACAGCCCTCTATGGCTACACCTTC. This sequence encodes CASSSGTALYGYTF.

This chain connects TRBV5-1 to TRBJ1-6, with D possibly TRBD1 on 5 matching bases. CDR3 size: 15 residues. The V gene's germline CDR1 is SGHRS and CDR2 YFSETQ. The germline V and J ends were trimmed by 0 bases and 7 bases, with 11 bases remaining between them. In nucleotides, the CDR3 is TGCGCCAGCAGCTTGGTATCAGGGTACAATTCACCCCTCCACTTT. Residues: CASSLVSGYNSPLHF.

The rearrangement uses TRBV24-1 and TRBJ2-7; D gene ambiguous. The CDR3 contains 12 residues. Germline V lookup: CDR1 KGHDR, CDR2 SFDVKD. The V gene lost 5 bases and the J gene lost 9 bases, with 13 bases spanning the gap. CDR3 region: CATSGSGRMQYF. Written as DNA, the CDR3 is TGTGCCACCAGTGGATCAGGCAGGATGCAGTACTTC.

This chain joins TRBV27 and TRBJ1-2; D is perhaps TRBD1 (5 bases). The germline V gene encodes CDR1 MNHEY and CDR2 SMNVEV (reference sequence). V gave up 6 bases and J gave up 7 bases, with 15 bases separating them. The CDR3 has 13 amino acids. The CDR3 region is CASRPPGLGGYTF. The DNA for the CDR3 is TGTGCCAGCAGACCCCCGGGACTTGGTGGCTACACCTTC.

This clone was seen once. The chain links TRBV2 to TRBJ2-1; TRBD2 is a possible D gene (5 bases). The germline V and J ends were trimmed by 4 bases and 7 bases, with 14 bases remaining between them. This CDR3 comprises 14 residues. Germline lookup yields CDR1 SNHLY and CDR2 FYNNEI. CDR3 protein: CASSVSPSGNEQFF. The CDR3 bases are TGTGCCAGCAGTGTTAGCCCCTCGGGGAATGAGCAGTTCTTC.

This clone was counted between two and nine times. The chain uses TRBV6-6 and TRBJ2-1, with D tentatively TRBD1 (6 bases). Trimming took off 2 bases at V and 1 base at J, with 12 bases between the two ends. The CDR3 has 16 amino acids. From germline, CDR1 is MNHNY and CDR2 SVGAGI (reference sequence). CDR3 amino acids: CASSYGGTPSYNEQFF. The CDR3 DNA sequence: TGTGCCAGCAGTTACGGTGGGACACCGTCCTACAATGAGCAGTTCTTC.

This chain links TRBV18 with TRBJ2-1, with TRBD2 matching 9 bases. CDR1 KGHSH and CDR2 LQKENI come from the germline V gene. J lost 5 bases, V lost 5 bases, and 7 bases had no gene match. The CDR3 extends over 15 amino acids. The CDR3 nucleotides read TGTGCCAGCTCATCCGGGACTAGCAGGAACAATGAGCAGTTCTTC. It translates to CASSSGTSRNNEQFF.

The J gene is TRBJ2-3, the V gene TRBV30; D uncertain. The V gene lost 0 bases and the J gene lost 9 bases, with 7 bases spanning the gap. CDR3 size: 11 residues. In germline, CDR1 is GTSNPN, CDR2 SVGIG (reference sequence). In DNA, the CDR3 is TGTGCCTGGAGTGTAGTGGGCACGCAGTATTTT. Amino acid sequence: CAWSVVGTQYF.